This TCR beta chain was retrieved from a study of T cell repertoires in cytomegalovirus infection. The overall study: The authors used CMV epitopes that were HLA-C-restricted (recently identified) and HLA-B-restricted (well studied). A matching HLA type, together with CMV infection, was signaled by public TCR beta signatures. Study-wide points: Cumulated frequencies of public TCR beta families served to identify carriers of CMV plus the relevant HLA. Dominant in the ex vivo response were TCR beta clonotypes restricted by HLA-C and specific for CMV.

Germline V lookup: CDR1 MNHNY, CDR2 SVGAGI (reference sequence). Trimming took 5 bases from V and 6 from J, leaving 24 bases between them. The CDR3 runs to 17 residues. Using its own MiXCR run on the reads, TCRdb lists one record per CDR3 protein. The sample holds a few hundred thousand distinct CDR3 sequences, 40% seen once. As to this clonotype: The antigen is not known.

The rearrangement uses TRBV6-6 and TRBJ2-3; D gene ambiguous. The TCR originated in a human donor in good health (CMV status not recorded). Some clones in this sample may be carry-over from other donors' samples. The sample in question was cultured PBMCs, obtained from culture after CMV antigen stimulation. CDR3: CASSVGLQPRSRDTQYF. The CDR3 DNA is TGTGCCAGCAGTGTTGGGTTGCAACCCCGGAGTAGGGATACGCAGTATTTT.